Listed here are 6 T cell receptor beta chains from one sample, sequenced in a study of follicular helper T cells after annual influenza vaccination. Some clones are missing from TCRdb's copy, which holds only in-frame ones; the method was immunoSEQ multiplex PCR. The data show roughly 15,000 clones, roughly 80% seen once. Time point here: 2015-2016 season, pre-vaccination. Material: CXCR5- memory CD4+ T cells sorted from blood, obtained on the day of influenza vaccination. These receptors were collected from an adult who received the influenza vaccine.

The count of this clone is one. The rearrangement joins TRBV5-1 to TRBJ1-2, with 9 bases matching TRBD1. Germline-derived CDR1 and CDR2 are SGHRS and YFSETQ. J lost 8 bases, V lost 4 bases, and 6 bases had no gene match. This CDR3 region has 13 residues. CDR3 coding DNA: TGCGCCAGCAGCCGGGACAGGGCGGACGGCTACACCTTC. It translates to CASSRDRADGYTF.

The V and J genes are TRBV5-6 and TRBJ2-3; TRBD2 aligns across 9 bases. J was trimmed by 0 bases and V by 4 bases; bases with no gene match: 6. The CDR3 length is 16 residues. Germline V CDR1 and CDR2: SGHDT, YYEEEE. The CDR3 coding sequence is TGTGCCAGCAGCCCGCGGGGGGGAACTAGCACAGATACGCAGTATTTT. It specifies CASSPRGGTSTDTQYF.

The CDR3 DNA reads as TGTGCCAGCAGCCAAGCTCTCGGGACGCAGTATTTT. As protein: CASSQALGTQYF. The gene calls are TRBV14 and TRBJ2-3, with D unclear. V dropped 1 base and J dropped 9 bases, with 8 bases sitting between them. Per the germline V gene, CDR1 is SGHDN and CDR2 is FVKESK. The CDR3 totals 12 residues. Full variable domain (remainder filled in from reference TRBV14 and TRBJ2-3): EAGVTQFPSHSVIEKGQTVTLRCDPISGHDNLYWYRRVMGKEIKFLLHFVKESKQDESGMPNNRFLAERTGGTYSTLKVQPAELEDSGVYFCASSQALGTQYFGPGTRLTVL.

This chain connects TRBV13 to TRBJ1-2; the match to TRBD1 covers 9 bases. The germline CDR1 and CDR2 sequences are PRHDT and FYEKMQ (reference sequence). The CDR3 length is 13 residues. Unmatched junction bases numbered 6, after V lost 6 bases and J lost 7 bases. The CDR3 is CASRRQGETGYTF. CDR3 sequence (DNA): TGTGCCAGCAGACGACAGGGGGAAACTGGCTACACCTTC.

The chain employs TRBV11-3 and TRBJ1-3; D gene uncertain. The germline V and J ends were trimmed by 5 bases and 0 bases, with 5 bases remaining between them. The CDR3 loop spans 13 amino acids. Germline assignment: CDR1 SGHNT and CDR2 YENEEA. This CDR3 is CASSTASGNTIYF. The CDR3 nucleotides are TGTGCCAGCAGCACGGCCTCTGGAAACACCATATATTTT.

This clone was detected once. CDR3 DNA sequence: TGTGCCAGCAGCCCCTCGACAGGGTGGGCCGAGCAGTACTTC. It codes for CASSPSTGWAEQYF. The rearrangement joins TRBV7-2 to TRBJ2-7; 7 bases agree with TRBD1. Germline lookup yields CDR1 SGHTA and CDR2 FQGNSA. This CDR3 has 14 amino acids. V was clipped by 5 bases and J by 6 bases; unmatched bases: 10.